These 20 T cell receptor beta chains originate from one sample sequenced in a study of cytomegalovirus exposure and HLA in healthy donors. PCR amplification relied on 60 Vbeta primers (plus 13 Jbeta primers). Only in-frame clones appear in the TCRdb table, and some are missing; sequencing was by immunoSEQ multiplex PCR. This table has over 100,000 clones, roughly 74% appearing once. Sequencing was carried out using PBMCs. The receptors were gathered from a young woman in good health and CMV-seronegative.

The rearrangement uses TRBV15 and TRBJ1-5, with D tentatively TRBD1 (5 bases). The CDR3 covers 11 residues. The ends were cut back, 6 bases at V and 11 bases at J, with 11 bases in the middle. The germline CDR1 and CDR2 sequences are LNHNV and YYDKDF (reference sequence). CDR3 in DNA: TGTGCCACCAGAAGGGGCAAGGCCCAGCATTTT. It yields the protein CATRRGKAQHF.

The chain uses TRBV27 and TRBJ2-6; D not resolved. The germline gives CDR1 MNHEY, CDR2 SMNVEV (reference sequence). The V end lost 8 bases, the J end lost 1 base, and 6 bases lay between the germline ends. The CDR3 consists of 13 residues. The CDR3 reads CASLKSGANVLTF. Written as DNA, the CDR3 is TGTGCCAGCCTAAAATCTGGGGCCAACGTCCTGACTTTC. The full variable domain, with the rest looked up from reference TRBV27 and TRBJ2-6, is EAQVTQNPRYLITVTGKKLTVTCSQNMNHEYMSWYRQDPGLGLRQIYYSMNVEVTDKGDVPEGYKVSRKEKRNFPLILESPSPNQTSLYFCASLKSGANVLTFGAGSRLTVL.

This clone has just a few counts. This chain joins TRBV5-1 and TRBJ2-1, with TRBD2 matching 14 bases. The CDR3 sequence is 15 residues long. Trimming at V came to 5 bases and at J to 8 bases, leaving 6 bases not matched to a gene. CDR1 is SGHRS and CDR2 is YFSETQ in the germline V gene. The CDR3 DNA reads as TGCGCCAGCAGGCGCGGGACTAGCGGGAGCGATGAGCAGTTCTTC. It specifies CASRRGTSGSDEQFF.

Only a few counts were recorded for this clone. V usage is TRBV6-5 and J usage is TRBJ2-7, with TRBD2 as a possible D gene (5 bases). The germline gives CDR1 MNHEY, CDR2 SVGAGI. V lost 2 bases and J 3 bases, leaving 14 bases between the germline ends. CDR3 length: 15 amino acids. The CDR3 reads CASSYVSGELYEQYF. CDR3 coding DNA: TGTGCCAGCAGTTACGTCTCTGGGGAGCTCTACGAGCAGTACTTC.

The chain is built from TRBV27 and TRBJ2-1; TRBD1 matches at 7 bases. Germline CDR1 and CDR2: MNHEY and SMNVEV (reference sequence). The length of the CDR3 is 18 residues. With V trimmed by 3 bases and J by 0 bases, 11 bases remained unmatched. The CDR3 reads CASSFIRTGLSSYNEQFF. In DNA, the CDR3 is TGTGCCAGCAGTTTTATCAGGACAGGTCTGAGCTCCTACAATGAGCAGTTCTTC.

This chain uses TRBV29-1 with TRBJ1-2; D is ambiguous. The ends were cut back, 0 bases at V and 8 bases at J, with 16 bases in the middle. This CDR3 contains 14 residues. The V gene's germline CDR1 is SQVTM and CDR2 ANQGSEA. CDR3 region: CSVEDLDTPGGYTF. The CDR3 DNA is TGCAGCGTTGAAGATCTTGACACCCCGGGAGGCTACACCTTC.

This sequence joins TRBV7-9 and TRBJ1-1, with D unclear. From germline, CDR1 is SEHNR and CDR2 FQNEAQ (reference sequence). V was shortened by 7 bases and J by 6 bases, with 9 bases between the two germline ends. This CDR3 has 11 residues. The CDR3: CASKLLAEAFF. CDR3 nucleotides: TGTGCCAGCAAATTACTGGCTGAAGCTTTCTTT.

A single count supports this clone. The CDR3 DNA reads as TGTGCCAGCAGGGAGACGGGGAACACCGGGGAGCTGTTTTTT. It yields the protein CASRETGNTGELFF. The chain has TRBV27 and TRBJ2-2; D unresolved. Deletions cut 6 bases from V and 1 base from J, with 9 bases between. The CDR3 consists of 14 residues. Germline CDR1 reads MNHEY; CDR2 reads SMNVEV (reference sequence).

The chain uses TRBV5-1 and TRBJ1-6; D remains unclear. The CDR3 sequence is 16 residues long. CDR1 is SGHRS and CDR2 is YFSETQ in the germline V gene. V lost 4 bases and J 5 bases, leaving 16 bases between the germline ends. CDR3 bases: TGCGCCAGCAGCCCCCAAGGGCTCGGGAATAATTCACCCCTCCACTTT. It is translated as CASSPQGLGNNSPLHF.

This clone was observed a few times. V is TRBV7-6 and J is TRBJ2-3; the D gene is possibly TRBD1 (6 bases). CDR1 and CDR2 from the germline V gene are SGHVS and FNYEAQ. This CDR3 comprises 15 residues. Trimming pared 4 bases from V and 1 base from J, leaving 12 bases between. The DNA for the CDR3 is TGTGCCAGCAGCTCAAGCAGGGGTCGCACAGATACGCAGTATTTT. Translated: CASSSSRGRTDTQYF.

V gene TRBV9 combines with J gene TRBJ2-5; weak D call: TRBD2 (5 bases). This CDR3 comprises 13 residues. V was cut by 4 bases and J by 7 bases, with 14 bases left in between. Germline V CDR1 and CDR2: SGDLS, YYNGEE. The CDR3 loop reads CASSPRVEGTQYF. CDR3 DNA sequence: TGTGCCAGCAGCCCCCGGGTTGAGGGGACCCAGTACTTC.

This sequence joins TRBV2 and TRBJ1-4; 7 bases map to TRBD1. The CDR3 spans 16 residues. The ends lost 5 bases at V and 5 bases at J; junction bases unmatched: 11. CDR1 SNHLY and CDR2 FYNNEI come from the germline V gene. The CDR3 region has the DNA TGTGCCAGCAGTCCCTCTCCGGGACAGTCGAATGAAAAACTGTTTTTT. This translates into CASSPSPGQSNEKLFF.

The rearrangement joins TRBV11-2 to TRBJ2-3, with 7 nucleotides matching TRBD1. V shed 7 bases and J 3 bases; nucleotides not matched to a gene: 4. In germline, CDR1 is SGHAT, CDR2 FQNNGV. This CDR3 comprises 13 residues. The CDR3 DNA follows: TGTGCCAGCATTTACAGGGGTACAGATACGCAGTATTTT. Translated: CASIYRGTDTQYF.

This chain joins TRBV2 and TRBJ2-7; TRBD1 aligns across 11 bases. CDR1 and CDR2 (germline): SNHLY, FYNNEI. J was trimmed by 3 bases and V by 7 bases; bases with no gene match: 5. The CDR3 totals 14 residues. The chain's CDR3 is CASNGQGAIYEQYF. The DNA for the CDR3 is TGTGCCAGCAACGGACAGGGGGCTATCTACGAGCAGTACTTC.

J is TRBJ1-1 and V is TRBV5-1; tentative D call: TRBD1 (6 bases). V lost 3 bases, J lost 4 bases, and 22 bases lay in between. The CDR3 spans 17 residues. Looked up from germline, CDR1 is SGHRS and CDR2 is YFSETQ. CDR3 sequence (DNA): TGCGCCAGCAGCTCCGTCGAAATGGGGGGGCTTGGCACTGAAGCTTTCTTT. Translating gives CASSSVEMGGLGTEAFF.

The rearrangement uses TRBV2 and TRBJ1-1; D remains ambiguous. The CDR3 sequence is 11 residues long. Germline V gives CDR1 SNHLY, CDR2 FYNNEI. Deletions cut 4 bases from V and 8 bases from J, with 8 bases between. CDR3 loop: CASSGQTEAFF. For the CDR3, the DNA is TGTGCCAGCAGTGGTCAGACAGAAGCTTTCTTT.

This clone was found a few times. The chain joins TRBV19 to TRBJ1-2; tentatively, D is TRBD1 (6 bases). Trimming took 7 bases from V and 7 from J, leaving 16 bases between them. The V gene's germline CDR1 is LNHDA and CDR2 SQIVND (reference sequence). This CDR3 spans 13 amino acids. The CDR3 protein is CASTATGYSGYTF. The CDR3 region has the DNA TGTGCCAGTACCGCCACAGGGTACAGTGGCTACACCTTC.

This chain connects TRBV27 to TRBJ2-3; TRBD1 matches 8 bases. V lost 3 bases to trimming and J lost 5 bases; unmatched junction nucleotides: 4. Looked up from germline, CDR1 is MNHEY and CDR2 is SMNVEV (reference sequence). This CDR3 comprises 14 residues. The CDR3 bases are TGTGCCAGCAGTTTTGACAGGGGCAGAGATACGCAGTATTTT. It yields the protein CASSFDRGRDTQYF.

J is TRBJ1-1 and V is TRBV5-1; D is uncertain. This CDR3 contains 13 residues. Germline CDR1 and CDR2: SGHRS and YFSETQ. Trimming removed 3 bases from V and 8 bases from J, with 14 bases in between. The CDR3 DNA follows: TGCGCCAGCAGCTCATCGGGGAATCCCGAAGCTTTCTTT. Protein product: CASSSSGNPEAFF.

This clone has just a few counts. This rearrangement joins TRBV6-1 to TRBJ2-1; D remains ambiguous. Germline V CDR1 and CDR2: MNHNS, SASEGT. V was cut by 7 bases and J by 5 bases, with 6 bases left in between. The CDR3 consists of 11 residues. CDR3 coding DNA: TGTGCCAGCACGGTGGACAATGAGCAGTTCTTC. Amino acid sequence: CASTVDNEQFF.